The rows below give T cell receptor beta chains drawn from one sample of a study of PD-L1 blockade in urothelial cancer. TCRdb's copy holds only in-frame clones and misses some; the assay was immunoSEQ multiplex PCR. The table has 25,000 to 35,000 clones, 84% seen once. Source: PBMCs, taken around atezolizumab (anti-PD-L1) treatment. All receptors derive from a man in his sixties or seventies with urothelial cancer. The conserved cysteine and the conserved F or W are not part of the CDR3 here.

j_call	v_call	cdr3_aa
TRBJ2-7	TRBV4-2	ASSQDRASGKYEQY
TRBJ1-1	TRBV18	ASSPQGVGTEAF
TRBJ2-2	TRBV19	ASSKQGSTGELF
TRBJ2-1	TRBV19	ASSLGTGPYNEQF
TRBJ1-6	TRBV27	ASSLRTGARGASPLH
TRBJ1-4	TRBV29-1	SAPGQGNNEKLF
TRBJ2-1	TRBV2	ASSTGTSGGIGDEQF
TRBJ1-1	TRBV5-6	ASSPREDTEAF
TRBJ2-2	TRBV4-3	ASSQGVGTTNTGELF
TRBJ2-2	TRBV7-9	ASSATSGLPRELF
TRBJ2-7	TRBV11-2	ASSLGGGGAYEQY
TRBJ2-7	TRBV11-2	ASSLGFSGQQSYEQY
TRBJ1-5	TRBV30	AWRNFRSNQPQH
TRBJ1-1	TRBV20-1	SATVGDGAF
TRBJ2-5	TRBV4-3	ASSQVEGTKTQY
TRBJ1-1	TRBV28	ASSLIRGNTEAF
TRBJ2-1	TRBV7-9	ASSATGTGHNEQF
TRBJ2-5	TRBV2	ASSRGNQETQY
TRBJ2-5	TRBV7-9	ASSVRRETQY
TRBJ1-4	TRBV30	AWSVDRASGKLF
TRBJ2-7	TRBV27	ASSQTSGTYEQY
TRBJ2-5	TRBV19	ASSIVPGGGETQY
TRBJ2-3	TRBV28	ASSSSGGTQY
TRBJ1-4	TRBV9	ASSPEGGDRVGEKLF
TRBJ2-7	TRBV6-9	AQAGDRSYEQY
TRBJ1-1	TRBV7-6	ASSLNTGLEAF
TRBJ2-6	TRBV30	AWNMGAGANVLT
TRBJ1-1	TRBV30	AWSVIGAGITEAF
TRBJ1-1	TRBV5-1	ASRQTVGEAF
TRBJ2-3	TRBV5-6	ASSSEVPVVTDTQY
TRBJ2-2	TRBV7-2	ASSSLAAVYTGELF
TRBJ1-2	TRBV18	ASSPLGADGYT
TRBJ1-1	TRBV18	ASSPRDKAF
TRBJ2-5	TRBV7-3	ASSLYGSGETQY
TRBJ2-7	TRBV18	ASSRLTPDRGYEQY
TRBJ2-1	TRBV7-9	ASSLVGLAGLNEQF
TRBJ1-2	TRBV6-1	ASSDQGYGYT
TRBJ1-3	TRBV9	ASSIAGGSSGNTIY
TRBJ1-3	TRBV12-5	ASARGPGFSGNTIY
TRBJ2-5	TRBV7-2	ASSPRGAGETQY
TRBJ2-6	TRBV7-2	ASSSRTGGSSGANVLT
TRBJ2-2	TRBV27	ASRPTGRTGELF
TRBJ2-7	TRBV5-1	ASSWTSGFSYEQY
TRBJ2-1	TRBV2	ASSNLVKYNEQF
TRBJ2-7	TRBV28	ASSGLGGKRGYEQY
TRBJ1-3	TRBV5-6	ASSLLAGASGNTIY
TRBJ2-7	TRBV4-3	ASSQDYPGSYEQY
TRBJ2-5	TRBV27	ASSLDGRTSGGNQETQY
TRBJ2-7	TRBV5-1	ASSPWTSGNEQY
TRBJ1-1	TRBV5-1	ASSLAQRTEAF
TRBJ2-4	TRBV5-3	ARSLGLAGNIQY
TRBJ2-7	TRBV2	ASSTTGNEQY